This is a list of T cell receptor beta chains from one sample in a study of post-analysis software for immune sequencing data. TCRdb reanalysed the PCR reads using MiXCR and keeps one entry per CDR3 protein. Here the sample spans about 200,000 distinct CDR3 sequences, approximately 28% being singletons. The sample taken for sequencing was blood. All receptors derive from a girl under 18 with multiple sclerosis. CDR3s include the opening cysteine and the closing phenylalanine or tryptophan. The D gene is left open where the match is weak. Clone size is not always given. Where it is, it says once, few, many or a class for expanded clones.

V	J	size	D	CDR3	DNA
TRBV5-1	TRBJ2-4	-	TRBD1	CASSFRQGTGKNIQYF	TGCGCCAGCAGCTTCCGACAGGGGACCGGCAAAAACATTCAGTACTTC
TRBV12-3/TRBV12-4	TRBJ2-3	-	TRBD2	CASSFGSGGATDTQYF	TGTGCCAGCAGTTTTGGGAGCGGGGGGGCCACAGATACGCAGTATTTT
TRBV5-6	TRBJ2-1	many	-	CASSNGPGYNEQFF	TGTGCCAGCAGCAATGGACCGGGCTACAATGAGCAGTTCTTC
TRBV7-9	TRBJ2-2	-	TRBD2	CASSYPTSGRASGELFF	TGTGCCAGCAGCTACCCCACTAGCGGGAGGGCATCCGGGGAGCTGTTTTTT
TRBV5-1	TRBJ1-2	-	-	CASSLVGGDSLNYGYTF	TGCGCCAGCAGCTTGGTCGGCGGCGACAGCTTAAACTATGGCTACACCTTC
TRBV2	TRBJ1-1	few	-	CASSEWGLGTEAFF	TGTGCCAGCAGTGAATGGGGCTTGGGCACTGAAGCTTTCTTT
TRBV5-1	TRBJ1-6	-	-	CASSLNLRVVSPLHF	TGCGCCAGCAGCCTGAACCTCAGGGTTGTATCACCCCTCCACTTT
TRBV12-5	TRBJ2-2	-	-	CASGLVPLTGTGELFF	TGTGCTAGTGGTTTGGTCCCCCTGACGGGAACCGGGGAGCTGTTTTTT
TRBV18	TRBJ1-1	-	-	CASADDRFEAFF	TGTGCCAGCGCAGACGACAGGTTTGAAGCTTTCTTT
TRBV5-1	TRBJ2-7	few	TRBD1	CASSSTGTGTSEQYF	TGCGCCAGCAGTTCGACCGGGACAGGGACGAGCGAGCAGTACTTC
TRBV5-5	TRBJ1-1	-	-	CASSARAGDTEAFF	TGTGCCAGCAGCGCCCGGGCGGGAGACACTGAAGCTTTCTTT
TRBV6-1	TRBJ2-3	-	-	CAGSEAGGILGDTQYF	TGTGCCGGCAGTGAAGCAGGAGGGATCCTCGGGGATACGCAGTATTTT
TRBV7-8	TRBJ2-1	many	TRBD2	CASKRGAHYNEQFF	TGTGCCAGCAAGCGGGGGGCCCACTACAATGAGCAGTTCTTC
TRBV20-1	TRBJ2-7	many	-	CSRPIRDSSYEQYF	TGCAGTCGCCCAATACGGGACTCTTCCTACGAGCAGTACTTC
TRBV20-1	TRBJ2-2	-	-	CSASALRGTGELFF	TGCAGTGCTAGTGCTCTTCGTGGGACCGGGGAGCTGTTTTTT
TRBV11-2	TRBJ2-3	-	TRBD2	CASSFGTSGGILITQYF	TGTGCCAGCAGCTTTGGGACTAGCGGGGGGATATTAATTACGCAGTATTTT
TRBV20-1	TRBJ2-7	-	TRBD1	CSARPVRQGSYEQYF	TGCAGTGCTAGACCAGTCAGACAGGGATCCTACGAGCAGTACTTC
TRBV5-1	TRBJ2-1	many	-	CASRSVTPGRNEQFF	TGCGCCAGCAGGTCGGTGACCCCGGGTCGCAATGAGCAGTTCTTC
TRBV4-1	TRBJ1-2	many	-	CASSPYYGTPPNYGYTF	TGCGCCAGCAGCCCCTACTACGGGACACCTCCTAACTATGGCTACACCTTC
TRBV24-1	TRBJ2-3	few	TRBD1	CATSDLPRGQGKDTQYF	TGTGCCACCAGTGATTTGCCAAGGGGACAGGGGAAAGATACGCAGTATTTT
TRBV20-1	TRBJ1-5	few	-	CSAKEQPNQPQHF	TGCAGTGCCAAGGAACAGCCCAATCAGCCCCAGCATTTT
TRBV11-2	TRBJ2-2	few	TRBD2	CASSLKAGGPNTGELFF	TGTGCCAGCAGCTTAAAAGCGGGAGGGCCAAACACCGGGGAGCTGTTTTTT
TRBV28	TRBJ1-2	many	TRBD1	CASRLSRTGYGGYTF	TGTGCCAGCAGACTAAGTAGGACAGGGTACGGGGGCTACACCTTC
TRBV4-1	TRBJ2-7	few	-	CASSQYILKGPTRSYEQYF	TGCGCCAGCAGCCAGTACATACTCAAGGGTCCGACCCGCTCCTACGAGCAGTACTTC
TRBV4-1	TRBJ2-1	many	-	CASSQGTGTSYNEQFF	TGCGCCAGCAGCCAAGGGACGGGGACTTCCTACAATGAGCAGTTCTTC
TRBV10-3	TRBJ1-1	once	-	CAISESGGMNTEAFF	TGTGCCATCAGTGAGTCAGGGGGGATGAACACTGAAGCTTTCTTT
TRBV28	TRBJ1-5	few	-	CASMQGNQPQHF	TGTGCCAGCATGCAGGGGAATCAGCCCCAGCATTTT